This T cell receptor (beta chain) was found in a study of blood T cell repertoires in COVID-19. Turning to the study itself: Sites in the United States, Italy and Spain provided acute and convalescent COVID-19 samples. PBMCs, B-cell-depleted T cells, or T cells were the source of the cDNA or gDNA that made up the material.

Original analysis: Reference gene primer amplification gave estimated nucleated cell counts. TCRdb's copy holds only in-frame clones and misses some; the assay was immunoSEQ multiplex PCR. V, J and clone size were drawn from that table, and D and trimming were deduced from the DNA. The repertoire includes around 160,000 clones, 80% to 95% of them detected once, and about 2% sits in the top ten. Only one count was recorded for this clone. A Seattle source enrolled patients during active infection and followed them longitudinally. The germline V gene encodes CDR1 SGHTA and CDR2 FQGTGA. The CDR3 consists of 15 residues. Trimming pared 5 bases from V and 5 bases from J, leaving 17 bases between.

This chain joins TRBV7-3 and TRBJ2-3; weak D call: TRBD2 (6 bases). The sequence was collected from a woman in her fifties or sixties with COVID-19, enrolled during active disease. Source material: peripheral blood. In DNA, the CDR3 is TGTGCCAGCAGCATTTCTGGGACTGAAATAGATACGCAGTATTTT. Protein sequence: CASSISGTEIDTQYF.